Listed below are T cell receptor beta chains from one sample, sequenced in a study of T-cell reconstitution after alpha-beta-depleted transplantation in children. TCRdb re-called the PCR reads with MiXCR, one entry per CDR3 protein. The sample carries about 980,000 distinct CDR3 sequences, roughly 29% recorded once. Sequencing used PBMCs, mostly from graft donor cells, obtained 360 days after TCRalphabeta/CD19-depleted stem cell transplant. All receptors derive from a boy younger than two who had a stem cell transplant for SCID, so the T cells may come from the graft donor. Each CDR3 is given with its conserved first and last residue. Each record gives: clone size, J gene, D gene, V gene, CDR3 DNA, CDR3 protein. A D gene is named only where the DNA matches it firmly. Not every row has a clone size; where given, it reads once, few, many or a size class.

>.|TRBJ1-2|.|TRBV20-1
TGCAGTGCTAGAGCCACAGTCAACTATGGCTACACCTTC
CSARATVNYGYTF
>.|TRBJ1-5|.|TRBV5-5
TGTGCCAGCAGCTTGTCTGGGAGTAGCAATCAGCCCCAGCATTTT
CASSLSGSSNQPQHF
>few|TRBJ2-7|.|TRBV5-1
TGCGCCAGCAGGGGACCGGGACTGTATTACGAGCAGTACTTC
CASRGPGLYYEQYF
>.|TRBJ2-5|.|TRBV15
TGTGCCACCAGCAAGGTAGCTTTCCTGGGGGCTCAGACCCAGTACTTC
CATSKVAFLGAQTQYF
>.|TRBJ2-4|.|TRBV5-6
TGTGCCAGCAGCTTGGAACAGAAAAACATTCAGTACTTC
CASSLEQKNIQYF
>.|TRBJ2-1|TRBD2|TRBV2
TGTGCCAGCAGTACACCACTAGCGGGGGCGGATGAGCAGTTCTTC
CASSTPLAGADEQFF
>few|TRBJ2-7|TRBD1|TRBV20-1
TGCAGTGCTAGAGATCCCCTCGGACAGGGTGGACCCTACGAGCAGTACTTC
CSARDPLGQGGPYEQYF
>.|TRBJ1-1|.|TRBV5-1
TGCGCCAGCAGCTTGACGCAGGGGAAGGCTGAAGCTTTCTTT
CASSLTQGKAEAFF
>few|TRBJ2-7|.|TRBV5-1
TGCGCCAGCAGCTTGGGACGGACATACTCTACGGTGCAGTACTTC
CASSLGRTYSTVQYF
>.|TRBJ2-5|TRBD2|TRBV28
TGTGCCAGCAGCCCGGGACTAGCGGGGGGCGAAGAGACCCAGTACTTC
CASSPGLAGGEETQYF
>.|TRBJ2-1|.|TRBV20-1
TGCAGTGCTAGAGATCCCTTAGCCCGTGAGCAGTTCTTC
CSARDPLAREQFF
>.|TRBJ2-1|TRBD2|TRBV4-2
TGTGCCAGCAGCCATGGGGAGGGGGAGCAGTTCTTC
CASSHGEGEQFF
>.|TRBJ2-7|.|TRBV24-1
TGTGCCACCAGCTCTGACAGAATGTACGAGCAGTACTTC
CATSSDRMYEQYF
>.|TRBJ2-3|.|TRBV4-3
TGCGCCAGCAGCCAGTACCGGGCCTCGGCGACAGATACGCAGTATTTT
CASSQYRASATDTQYF
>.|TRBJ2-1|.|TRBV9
TGTGCCAGCAGCGTAGGGGGGCCGAGCTACAATGAGCAGTTCTTC
CASSVGGPSYNEQFF
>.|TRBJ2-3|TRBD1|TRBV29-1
TGCAGCGTTGAAGATTTTAGTGGCAGGGGGCTTCTCACAGATACGCAGTATTTT
CSVEDFSGRGLLTDTQYF
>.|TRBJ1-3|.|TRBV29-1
TGCAGCACCACAGGTTCCAGCTCTGGAAACACCATATATTTT
CSTTGSSSGNTIYF
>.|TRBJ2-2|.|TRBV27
TGTGCCAGCAGTTCAGGGCTAGTTAACACCGGGGAGCTGTTTTTT
CASSSGLVNTGELFF
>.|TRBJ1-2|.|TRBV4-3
TGCGCCAGCAGCCAAGACCCCCAGGGTCTCTACTATGGCTACACCTTC
CASSQDPQGLYYGYTF
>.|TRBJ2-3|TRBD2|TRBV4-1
TGCGCCAGCAGCCAAGGAGTAGCGGGGGCGACCACAGATACGCAGTATTTT
CASSQGVAGATTDTQYF
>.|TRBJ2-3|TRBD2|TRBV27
TGTGCCAGCAGTCCCCCTAGCGGGGGGGTCTATACGCAGTATTTT
CASSPPSGGVYTQYF
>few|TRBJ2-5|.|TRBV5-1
TGCGCCACCTCGTTGGTTCCGTTTCAGCAAGAGACCCAGTACTTC
CATSLVPFQQETQYF
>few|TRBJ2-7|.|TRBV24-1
TGTGCCACCAGTTCCGGAGGGGGGACATCCTACGAGCAGTACTTC
CATSSGGGTSYEQYF
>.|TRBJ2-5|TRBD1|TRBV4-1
TGCGCCAGCAGCCGGCAACCCTTGGGACAGCTCCAAGAGACCCAGTACTTC
CASSRQPLGQLQETQYF
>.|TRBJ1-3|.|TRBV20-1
TGCAGTGCTAGTCAAAGCAGGGTAGGGGGAAACACCATATATTTT
CSASQSRVGGNTIYF
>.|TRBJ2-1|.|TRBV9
TGTGCCAGCAGCGTTTTCTTGGGGTCTGACAATGAGCAGTTCTTC
CASSVFLGSDNEQFF
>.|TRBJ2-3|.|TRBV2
TGTGCCAGCAGTGCCCCTCCGGATACGCAGTATTTT
CASSAPPDTQYF
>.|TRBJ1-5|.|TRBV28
TGTGCCAGCAGTTTTACAACTCCAGGCAGCAATCAGCCCCAGCATTTT
CASSFTTPGSNQPQHF
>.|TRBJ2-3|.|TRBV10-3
TGTGCCATCAGTGAGTCGAGAACAGATACGCAGTATTTT
CAISESRTDTQYF
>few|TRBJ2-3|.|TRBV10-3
TGTGCCATCAGTGACATAAAGACATCAGATACGCAGTATTTT
CAISDIKTSDTQYF
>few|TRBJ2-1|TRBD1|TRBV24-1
TGTGCCACCAGTGAGGACGGACAGGGGGCTTACAATGAGCAGTTCTTC
CATSEDGQGAYNEQFF
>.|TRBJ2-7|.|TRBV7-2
TGTGCCAGCAGCTCCGACGTCCCCTACGAGCAGTACTTC
CASSSDVPYEQYF
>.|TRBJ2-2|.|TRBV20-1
TGCAGTGCTGGCGGGGGCGGGGAGAACACCGGGGAGCTGTTTTTT
CSAGGGGENTGELFF
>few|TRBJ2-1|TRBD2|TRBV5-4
TGTGCCAGCAGCCCGCAAGCGGGGGGGGCCCTTAATGAGCAGTTCTTC
CASSPQAGGALNEQFF
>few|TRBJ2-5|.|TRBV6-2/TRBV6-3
TGTGCCAGCAGACGACGTAGGTGGCAAGAGACCCAGTACTTC
CASRRRRWQETQYF
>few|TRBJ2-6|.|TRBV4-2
TGTGCCAGCAGCCAAGTTTGGCCAGGGTGGCAATCTGGGGCCAACGTCCTGACTTTC
CASSQVWPGWQSGANVLTF
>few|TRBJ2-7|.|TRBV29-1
TGCAGCGTTCTACGCGACGAGCAGTACTTC
CSVLRDEQYF
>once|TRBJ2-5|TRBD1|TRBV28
TGTGCCAGCAGTTCGTCTTCCGGGACAGGGGGGGGAGAGACCCAGTACTTC
CASSSSSGTGGGETQYF
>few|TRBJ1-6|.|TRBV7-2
TGTGCCAGCAGCTTAGCGCGAGGAACGGGGTCACCCCTCCACTTT
CASSLARGTGSPLHF
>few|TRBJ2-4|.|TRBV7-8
TGTGCCAGCAGCTACCTTGGTGCCAAAAACATTCAGTACTTC
CASSYLGAKNIQYF
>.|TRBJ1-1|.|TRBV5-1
TGCGCCAGCAGCCGGACGGTTGACACTGAAGCTTTCTTT
CASSRTVDTEAFF
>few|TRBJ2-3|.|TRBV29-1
TGCAGCGTTGAAGGGACACTTATTGGCACAGATACGCAGTATTTT
CSVEGTLIGTDTQYF
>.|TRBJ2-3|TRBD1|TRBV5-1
TGCGCCAGCAGCTCACGAAGCTACCGACAGGCCAGGGGGGATACGCAGTATTTT
CASSSRSYRQARGDTQYF
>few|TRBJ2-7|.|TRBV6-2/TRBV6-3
TGTGCCAGCAGTACCGGACTTAGTGGGTCCCACGAGCAGTACTTC
CASSTGLSGSHEQYF